The 2 T cell receptor beta chains in this list originate from one sample, sequenced in a study of cytomegalovirus exposure and HLA in healthy donors. Repertoires were generated with immunoSEQ multiplex PCR, while TCRdb's copy carries only in-frame clones and drops some. This sample carries under 200,000 clones, 80% to 90% of them seen once, and the ten largest clones take 1% to 1.5%. The source material was PBMCs. Receptor source: a woman aged 30 to 39 in good health and CMV-seronegative.

The rearrangement links TRBV29-1 to TRBJ2-1; D gene uncertain. The CDR3 loop spans 11 amino acids. Trimming removed 4 bases at V and 5 bases at J, with 6 bases between. Per germline, CDR1 SQVTM and CDR2 ANQGSEA. The CDR3 loop is CSVVSDNEQFF. The CDR3 bases are TGCAGCGTTGTATCTGACAATGAGCAGTTCTTC.

The chain combines TRBV6-6 with TRBJ1-2, with D uncertain. The V end lost 0 bases, the J end lost 6 bases, and 14 bases lay between the germline ends. Germline assignment: CDR1 MNHNY and CDR2 SVGAGI (reference sequence). The CDR3 runs to 15 residues. The CDR3 region is CASSYSGELRDGYTF. The CDR3 DNA is TGTGCCAGCAGTTACTCTGGGGAGCTGAGGGATGGCTACACCTTC.